This T cell receptor beta chain was recorded in a study of Ad26.COV2.S vaccination and SARS-CoV-2 variants. Background on the study: Doses of Ad26.COV2.S were injected into muscle once or twice, 56 days apart. Study-level findings and limits: People who got the vaccine had more spike-specific TCR breadth than people who got placebo.

The germline V gene has CDR1 KGHSH and CDR2 LQKENI. CDR3 length: 15 residues. Trimming removed 6 bases from V and 2 bases from J; junction bases left unmatched: 7. Treatment denoted: some 20 received Ad26.COV2.S at low or high dose, single or two shots; 5 received placebo; per-sample allocation not given. Day 63 after the first injection of vaccine or placebo was the sampling time. Spike of the Wuhan-strain SARS-CoV-2 was expressed by an Ad26 vector, which formed the vaccine. A note on this clone: Its antigen is not identified.

The table came from immunoSEQ multiplex PCR; TCRdb's copy has only in-frame clones and leaves some out. The table lists 300,000 to 350,000 clones, 85% to 90% of them singletons. The chain employs TRBV18 and TRBJ2-3, with TRBD2 matching 8 bases. This clonotype was obtained from a person between 18 and 60 years old who received the Ad26.COV2.S COVID-19 vaccine or a placebo. This material consisted of peripheral blood, taken in a trial of Ad26.COV2.S vaccine versus placebo. The CDR3 nucleotides read TGTGCCAGCTCGGGGCGGGGGGCCTCCACAGATACGCAGTATTTT. Its translation is CASSGRGASTDTQYF.